This TCR beta chain appears in the sequencing data of a study of T cell responses to AZD1222 COVID-19 vaccine. Whole-study context: Second-dose groups at about 4 or about 12 weeks were pooled.

Regarding the study as a whole: Nearly half of the spike-specific TCRs reportedly recognize variant regions that carry no mutations. Repertoire collection took place solely once the T cell response had peaked.

The method was immunoSEQ multiplex PCR; TCRdb's version includes in-frame clones alone and lacks a portion of them. The table has 100,000 to 150,000 clones, less than 95% seen once. This clone was counted only a few times. Antigen: not known. Germline CDR1 MDHEN, CDR2 SYDVKM. V dropped 4 bases and J dropped 5; count of bases not matched to a gene: 7. The CDR3 has 15 amino acids. The chain joins TRBV28 to TRBJ1-4; 7 bases map to TRBD1. The TCR was taken from an adult in good health. The specimen was peripheral blood, collected on day 0 of AZD1222 vaccination. CDR3 in DNA: TGTGCCAGCAGTTCGCCGACAGGGTGGAATGAAAAACTGTTTTTT. Encoded protein: CASSSPTGWNEKLFF.